A single sample is the source of the 9 T cell receptor beta chains below, sequenced in a study of Graves' ophthalmopathy and Graves' hyperthyroidism. Using RNA transcripts, the TCR beta CDR3 regions were amplified. The first round was an RT-PCR with HTBI primers, and the second round was a multiplex PCR. MiXCR, applied by TCRdb to the multiplex PCR reads, yields one record per CDR3 protein. The sample includes about 370,000 distinct CDR3 sequences, approximately 17% seen only once; the top ten take roughly 2.4%. The specimen was peripheral blood. These receptors all come from an adult woman with stable Graves' hyperthyroidism.

This clonotype was seen at least ten times. The chain uses TRBV12-5 and TRBJ2-7; TRBD1 aligns across 7 bases. The CDR3 totals 17 residues. V lost 4 bases to trimming and J lost 2 bases; unmatched junction nucleotides: 14. Germline CDR1 reads LGHNT; CDR2 reads FRNRAP. Written as DNA, the CDR3 is TGTGCTAGTGGTTCGTCCTTGACAGGGATTAAGGCCTACGAGCAGTACTTC. The encoded protein is CASGSSLTGIKAYEQYF. The variable domain in full, with the rest retrieved from reference TRBV12-5 and TRBJ2-7, is DARVTQTPRHKVTEMGQEVTMRCQPILGHNTVFWYRQTMMQGLELLAYFRNRAPLDDSGMPKDRFSAEMPDATLATLKIQPSEPRDSAVYFCASGSSLTGIKAYEQYFGPGTRLTVT.

This clonotype was recorded at least ten times. Mismatch with germline at one junction end may stem from a read error. For the CDR3, the DNA is TGTGCTAGCAGCTTAGCGTGGGGGTCAGGCTACGAGCAGTACTTC. Translated, it gives CASSLAWGSGYEQYF. This chain links TRBV7-7 with TRBJ2-7, with D perhaps given as TRBD1 or TRBD2 (5 bases each). Germline CDR1 is SSHAT and CDR2 is FNYEAQ (reference sequence). The CDR3 has 15 amino acids.

Only a few counts were recorded for this clonotype. V usage is TRBV5-1 and J usage is TRBJ2-5, with a tentative D call TRBD2 (6 bases). V was trimmed by 2 bases and J by 5 bases, leaving 13 bases between them. The V gene's germline CDR1 is SGHRS and CDR2 YFSETQ. The CDR3 length is 14 residues. The CDR3 here is CASSFTGEAETQYF. DNA for the CDR3: TGCGCCAGCAGCTTTACGGGAGAGGCGGAGACCCAGTACTTC.

In this sample, this clonotype turned up many times. This sequence joins TRBV10-3 and TRBJ2-7; TRBD1 is a possible D gene (5 bases). Germline assignment: CDR1 ENHRY and CDR2 SYGVKD. The CDR3 runs 14 residues. Trimming pared 3 bases from V and 3 bases from J, leaving 12 bases between. This chain's CDR3 is CAISDPTENYEQYF. The CDR3 coding sequence is TGTGCCATCAGTGACCCGACAGAGAACTACGAGCAGTACTTC.

This clonotype was counted at least ten times. The rearrangement links TRBV6-5 to TRBJ1-2, with a weak D call TRBD1 (6 bases). CDR3 size: 15 residues. Trimming removed 2 bases from V and 4 bases from J, with 14 bases in between. CDR1 is MNHEY and CDR2 is SVGAGI in the germline V gene. The CDR3, as DNA: TGTGCCAGCAGTTACCCGGGGGGCTCGGCCTATGGCTACACCTTC. This sequence encodes CASSYPGGSAYGYTF.

At least ten counts were recorded for this clonotype. The CDR3 here is CASSPVADGETQYF. For the CDR3, the DNA is TGTGCCAGCTCACCAGTGGCAGATGGAGAGACCCAGTACTTC. The chain has TRBV18 and TRBJ2-5; the D is unclear. The CDR3 length is 14 residues. V was pared by 2 bases and J by 4 bases, with 11 bases between. Germline V CDR1 and CDR2: KGHSH, LQKENI. Drawing the rest from reference TRBV18 and TRBJ2-5, the complete variable domain is NAGVMQNPRHLVRRRGQEARLRCSPMKGHSHVYWYRQLPEEGLKFMVYLQKENIIDESGMPKERFSAEFPKEGPSILRIQQVVRGDSAAYFCASSPVADGETQYFGPGTRLLVL.

The chain links TRBV3-1 to TRBJ2-2; D is tentatively TRBD1 or TRBD2 (6 bases each). Per germline, CDR1 LGHDT and CDR2 YNNKEL (reference sequence). V shed 3 bases and J shed 0 bases, with 20 bases lying between them. The CDR3 length is 19 residues. DNA for the CDR3: TGTGCCAGCAGCCAGGATACCCCCTTCGGGGGCGCGAACACCGGGGAGCTGTTTTTT. This sequence encodes CASSQDTPFGGANTGELFF.

Many counts were recorded for this clonotype. The DNA for the CDR3 is TGTGCCAGCTCCCGTGGGGTGGCTGGGGCCAACGTCCTGACTTTC. It codes for CASSRGVAGANVLTF. The chain links TRBV6-2 or TRBV6-3 to TRBJ2-6; D unresolved. This CDR3 has 15 amino acids. The germline gives CDR1 MNHEY, CDR2 SVGEGT. Trimming pared 8 bases from V and 2 bases from J, leaving 13 bases between.

This clonotype was observed at least ten times. The chain couples TRBV7-9 to TRBJ1-3; 8 nucleotides line up with TRBD1. This CDR3 has 16 amino acids. The germline V gene encodes CDR1 SEHNR and CDR2 FQNEAQ (reference sequence). V was clipped by 5 bases and J by 0 bases; unmatched bases: 6. CDR3 residues: CASSTGQGISGNTIYF. CDR3 DNA sequence: TGTGCCAGCAGCACCGGACAGGGTATCTCTGGAAACACCATATATTTT.